Listed here is a single T cell receptor (beta chain). The antigen remains undetermined. Its ends do not fully match the called genes, so a read error is possible. The sample belongs to a study of glioma-infiltrating T cells. Study results and caveats: Tissue-blood divergence was below expectation in non-neoplastic patients, above in gliomas.

Using RNA template, CDR3s of TCR alpha and beta were amplified with iRepertoire arm-PCR. Tissue mRNA or PBMC total RNA, 100-400 ng, went into one-step reverse transcription and amplification. TCRdb re-called the multiplex PCR reads through MiXCR, storing one row per CDR3 protein. The profile shows about 180,000 distinct CDR3 sequences, around 45% of them singletons. The sequence derives from a human donor with low-grade glioma or glioblastoma, undergoing nonglioma brain surgery, or in good health (not recorded which). Sequencing was performed on glioma tissue, nonneoplastic brain tissue, or PBMCs (not recorded which).

The CDR3 here is CASSPDSNNDQFF. As DNA, the CDR3 is TGTGCCAGCTCACCGGACTCTAACAATGATCAGTTCTTC. The chain links TRBV18 to TRBJ2-1; D may be TRBD2 (5 bases). This CDR3 is 13 amino acids long. Germline CDR1 KGHSH, CDR2 LQKENI.